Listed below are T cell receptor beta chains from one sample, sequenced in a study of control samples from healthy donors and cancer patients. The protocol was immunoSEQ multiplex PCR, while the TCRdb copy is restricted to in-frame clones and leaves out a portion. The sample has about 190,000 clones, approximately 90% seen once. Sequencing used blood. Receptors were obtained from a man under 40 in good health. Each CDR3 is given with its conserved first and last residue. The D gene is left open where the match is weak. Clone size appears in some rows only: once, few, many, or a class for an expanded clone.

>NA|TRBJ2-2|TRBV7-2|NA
CASSVVSTGELFF
TGTGCCAGCAGCGTAGTTAGTACCGGGGAGCTGTTTTTT
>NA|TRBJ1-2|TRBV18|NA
CASSPPVSRAANYGYTF
TGTGCCAGCTCACCACCGGTTAGCAGGGCGGCTAACTATGGCTACACCTTC
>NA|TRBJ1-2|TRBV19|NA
CASSNLQGRYGYTF
TGTGCCAGTAGTAACCTACAGGGAAGGTATGGCTACACCTTC
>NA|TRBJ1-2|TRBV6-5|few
CASSPRIPGLYGYTF
TGTGCCAGCAGCCCACGGATACCGGGGCTCTATGGCTACACCTTC
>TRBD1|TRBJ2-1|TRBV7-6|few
CASSLQGARNNEQFF
TGTGCCAGCAGCTTACAGGGGGCGAGGAACAATGAGCAGTTCTTC
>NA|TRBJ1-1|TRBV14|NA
CASSQLAILMNTEAFF
TGTGCCAGCAGCCAACTAGCTATTCTCATGAACACTGAAGCTTTCTTT
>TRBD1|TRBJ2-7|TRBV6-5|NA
CASSYSYDRDEQYF
TGTGCCAGCAGTTACTCATACGACAGGGACGAGCAGTACTTC
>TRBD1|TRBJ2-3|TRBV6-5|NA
CASSSNRGRTDTQYF
TGTGCCAGCAGTTCCAACAGGGGTCGGACAGATACGCAGTATTTT
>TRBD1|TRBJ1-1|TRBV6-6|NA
CASSLNGQGATEAFF
TGTGCCAGCAGCCTTAACGGACAGGGGGCCACTGAAGCTTTCTTT
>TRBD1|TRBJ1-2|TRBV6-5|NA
CASSTTGADYGYTF
TGTGCCAGCAGTACTACAGGGGCCGACTATGGCTACACCTTC
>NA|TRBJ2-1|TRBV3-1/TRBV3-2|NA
CASSQDLTPGEQFF
TGTGCCAGCAGCCAAGATTTAACTCCGGGTGAGCAGTTCTTC
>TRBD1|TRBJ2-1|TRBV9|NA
CASSVEGQWNNEQFF
TGTGCCAGCAGCGTAGAGGGACAGTGGAACAATGAGCAGTTCTTC
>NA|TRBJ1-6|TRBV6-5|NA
CAGTKQGLNSPLHF
TGTGCCGGTACCAAACAAGGCCTAAATTCACCCCTCCACTTT
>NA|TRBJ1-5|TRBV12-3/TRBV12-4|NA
CASSSVGDQPQHF
TGTGCCAGCAGCTCGGTCGGGGATCAGCCCCAGCATTTT
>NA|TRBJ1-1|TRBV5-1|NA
CASTPGPTNTEAFF
TGCGCCAGCACCCCGGGACCGACGAACACTGAAGCTTTCTTT
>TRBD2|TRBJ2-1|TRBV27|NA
CASSSGLDYNEQFF
TGTGCCAGCAGTTCAGGACTAGACTACAATGAGCAGTTCTTC
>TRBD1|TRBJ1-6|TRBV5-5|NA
CASRPGQGNYNSPLHF
TGTGCCAGCAGACCCGGACAGGGCAACTATAATTCACCCCTCCACTTT
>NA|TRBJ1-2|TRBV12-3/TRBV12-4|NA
CASAHRVGGYTF
TGTGCCAGCGCTCACAGGGTTGGCGGCTACACCTTC
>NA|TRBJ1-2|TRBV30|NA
CACFRGSYYGYTF
TGTGCCTGTTTCAGGGGTTCCTACTATGGCTACACCTTC
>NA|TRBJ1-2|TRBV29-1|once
CSVEGPSGGYTF
TGCAGCGTTGAGGGCCCTTCGGGAGGCTACACCTTC
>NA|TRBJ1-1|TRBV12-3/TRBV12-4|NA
CASSAVDTEAFF
TGTGCCAGCAGCGCGGTGGACACTGAAGCTTTCTTT
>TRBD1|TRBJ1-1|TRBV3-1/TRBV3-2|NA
CASSRGQENTEAFF
TGTGCCAGCAGCCGTGGACAGGAGAACACTGAAGCTTTCTTT